This TCR beta chain was observed in a study of T cells expressing NK-cell markers. The CDR3 totals 16 residues. Germline V CDR1 and CDR2: MNHEY, SVGAGI. One entry per CDR3 protein, without DNA, is what TCRdb gives after re-calling the 5' RACE reads. This listing includes roughly 390,000 distinct CDR3 sequences. The rearrangement uses TRBV6-5 and TRBJ1-5; TCRdb picks TRBD1, but there is no DNA to check that call. The material sequenced was blood T cells: a sorted CD56 or NKG2C T cell subset, CD4+ or CD8+ T cells, or bulk PBMC T cells (not recorded which). The sequence came from a man aged 18-70 years in good health. This CDR3 is CASSYVGAGSNQPQHF.